This TCR beta chain stems from a study of radiotherapy plus CTLA-4 blockade in lung cancer. In the study overall: Among patients, around 18% showed objective responses, and about 31% had disease control.

Data came from immunoSEQ multiplex PCR; TCRdb stores just in-frame clones and leaves some out. Of 50,000 or so clones in the sample, nearly 90% are singletons; the top ten hold 6% to 8.5%. CDR1 SGHRS and CDR2 YFSETQ come from the germline V gene. The CDR3 has 13 amino acids. The junction had 3 bases not matched to a gene; V was cut back by 5 bases and J by 8 bases. This clone appeared once. Its target is not known. Study conclusions and caveats: Blood-borne expansion of tumor-derived TCR clones followed radiotherapy plus ipilimumab. The best predictor of response was reported to be early blood T cell clone dynamics, with interferon-beta.

Source: peripheral blood, taken from a patient treated with radiotherapy plus ipilimumab. The TCR originated in a human donor with non-small cell lung cancer whose response to radiotherapy plus ipilimumab could not be evaluated. The chain links TRBV5-1 to TRBJ1-4, with 10 bases that match TRBD1. The CDR3, as DNA: TGCGCCAGCAGACGGACAGGGGGGGAAAAACTGTTTTTT. Protein sequence: CASRRTGGEKLFF.